A selection of T cell receptor beta chains follows, all from one sample in a study of T cell changes during pregnancy in multiple sclerosis. Data came from immunoSEQ multiplex PCR; TCRdb stores just in-frame clones and leaves some out. The repertoire holds around 36,000 clones, with around 90% as singletons. Material: CD4+ T cells from peripheral blood mononuclear cells, obtained in the third trimester of pregnancy. These receptors were obtained from a female donor with multiple sclerosis, enrolled in a pregnancy study. Both conserved end residues are part of each CDR3. A D gene is named only where the DNA matches it firmly. Not every row has a clone size; where given, it reads once, few, many or a size class.

>TRBV28|TRBJ1-2|.|15|TRBD1
CASLDRGVWNYGYTF
TGTGCCAGTTTGGACAGGGGAGTTTGGAACTATGGCTACACCTTC
>TRBV19|TRBJ1-4|.|19|TRBD1
CASQKEVPGQGQGNEKLFF
TGTGCCAGCCAAAAAGAAGTCCCGGGACAGGGTCAGGGGAATGAAAAACTGTTTTTT
>TRBV4-2|TRBJ2-4|once|13|.
CASSQERFDIQYF
TGTGCCAGCAGCCAAGAGCGGTTTGACATTCAGTACTTC
>TRBV19|TRBJ1-1|.|13|TRBD1
CASSYRGFSEAFF
TGTGCCAGTAGTTACAGGGGTTTTTCTGAAGCTTTCTTT
>TRBV18|TRBJ1-5|.|16|TRBD1
CASSPLRDRGYQPQHF
TGTGCCAGCTCACCTCTTCGGGACAGGGGATATCAGCCCCAGCATTTT
>TRBV5-1|TRBJ2-7|.|16|TRBD1
CASTLGLDRGSYEQYF
TGCGCCAGCACCCTCGGGTTGGACAGGGGTTCCTACGAGCAGTACTTC
>TRBV28|TRBJ1-2|.|15|.
CASSAGTLINYGYTF
TGTGCCAGCAGCGCCGGGACACTTATTAACTATGGCTACACCTTC
>TRBV6-1|TRBJ1-3|.|14|.
CASSNRGSGNTIYF
TGTGCCAGCAGTAACCGGGGGTCTGGAAACACCATATATTTT
>TRBV30|TRBJ2-7|.|14|TRBD2
CAWMSSGRRYEQYF
TGTGCCTGGATGTCGAGCGGGAGGCGATACGAGCAGTACTTC
>TRBV5-1|TRBJ2-3|.|13|.
CASSLDSTDTQYF
TGCGCCAGCAGCTTGGACTCCACAGATACGCAGTATTTT
>TRBV28|TRBJ2-4|.|15|TRBD1
CASREERTGGHIQYF
TGTGCCAGCAGGGAGGAACGGACAGGGGGACACATTCAGTACTTC
>TRBV11-1|TRBJ2-7|once|15|TRBD1
CASSFVGTGVYEQYF
TGTGCCAGCAGCTTTGTTGGGACAGGGGTATACGAGCAGTACTTC
>TRBV5-1|TRBJ2-3|.|15|TRBD1
CASSSGQLGADTQYF
TGCGCCAGCAGCTCGGGACAGCTGGGGGCAGATACGCAGTATTTT
>TRBV7-6|TRBJ2-7|once|14|.
CASSLARGAYEQYF
TGTGCCAGCAGCTTAGCGCGCGGGGCCTACGAGCAGTACTTC
>TRBV7-9|TRBJ2-5|once|16|TRBD2
CASSLGVAGDGETQYF
TGTGCCAGCAGCTTAGGGGTAGCGGGAGATGGGGAGACCCAGTACTTC
>TRBV18|TRBJ2-6|.|16|.
CASSPPWHSGANVLTF
TGTGCCAGCTCACCTCCGTGGCACTCTGGGGCCAACGTCCTGACTTTC
>TRBV18|TRBJ2-7|.|16|TRBD1
CASSRGTGALSYEQYF
TGTGCCAGCTCACGCGGGACAGGGGCACTCTCCTACGAGCAGTACTTC
>TRBV5-4|TRBJ2-7|.|14|TRBD2
CASSLDSGSYEQYF
TGTGCCAGCAGCTTGGATAGCGGGTCCTACGAGCAGTACTTC
>TRBV19|TRBJ1-1|.|13|.
CASRDRTDTEAFF
TGTGCCAGTAGAGACAGGACCGACACTGAAGCTTTCTTT
>TRBV19|TRBJ1-4|.|13|.
CASSISANEKLFF
TGTGCCAGTAGTATATCGGCTAATGAAAAACTGTTTTTT
>TRBV6-6|TRBJ1-1|.|15|.
CASSSGTTGTTEAFF
TGTGCCAGCAGTTCGGGGACAACAGGGACCACTGAAGCTTTCTTT
>TRBV7-2|TRBJ1-6|.|13|.
CASSLARNSPLHF
TGTGCCAGCAGCTTAGCGAGGAATTCACCCCTCCACTTT
>TRBV9|TRBJ2-1|.|16|TRBD2
CASSPIAGGPYNEQFF
TGTGCCAGCAGCCCTATAGCGGGAGGACCCTACAATGAGCAGTTCTTC
>TRBV7-9|TRBJ2-5|.|15|.
CASSLTSGTEETQYF
TGTGCCAGCAGCCTGACCTCCGGGACTGAAGAGACCCAGTACTTC
>TRBV7-8|TRBJ2-5|.|15|TRBD1
CASSHSTGGIETQYF
TGTGCCAGCAGCCACTCGACAGGGGGTATAGAGACCCAGTACTTC
>TRBV30|TRBJ2-7|.|13|.
CAWSGGAGSEQYF
TGTGCCTGGAGTGGAGGGGCGGGGTCCGAGCAGTACTTC
>TRBV7-8|TRBJ2-4|.|18|TRBD2
CASSWATSGRVDKNIQYF
TGTGCCAGCAGCTGGGCGACTAGCGGGAGGGTTGACAAAAACATTCAGTACTTC
>TRBV7-2|TRBJ2-3|.|12|.
CASSLVRGLQYF
TGTGCCAGCAGCTTAGTAAGGGGCCTTCAGTATTTT
>TRBV5-1|TRBJ1-1|once|16|TRBD1
CASTLGTGYERTEAFF
TGCGCCAGCACTTTAGGGACAGGGTACGAAAGGACTGAAGCTTTCTTT
>TRBV5-4|TRBJ1-1|.|15|TRBD1
CASSFNRGSDTEAFF
TGTGCCAGCAGCTTTAACAGGGGGTCGGACACTGAAGCTTTCTTT
>TRBV5-4|TRBJ2-1|.|16|.
CASSLGALSSYNEQFF
TGTGCCAGCAGCTTGGGAGCGCTTAGCTCCTACAATGAGCAGTTCTTC
>TRBV28|TRBJ1-4|.|14|TRBD1
CASSLRDRGVKLFF
TGTGCCAGCAGTTTAAGGGACAGGGGCGTAAAACTGTTTTTT
>TRBV4-2|TRBJ2-3|.|14|TRBD2
CASSQVGLAGSQYF
TGTGCCAGCAGCCAAGTAGGACTAGCGGGTTCGCAGTATTTT
>TRBV19|TRBJ2-2|.|17|.
CASSIGQGGLNTGELFF
TGTGCCAGTAGTATCGGGCAGGGGGGACTGAACACCGGGGAGCTGTTTTTT
>TRBV5-1|TRBJ1-3|.|16|.
CASSLDGRGEGYTIYF
TGCGCCAGCAGCTTGGACGGCAGGGGTGAAGGGTACACCATATATTTT
>TRBV28|TRBJ2-1|.|15|TRBD2
CASSLQRERYNEQFF
TGTGCCAGCAGTTTACAGCGGGAGCGCTACAATGAGCAGTTCTTC
>TRBV11-2|TRBJ2-7|.|15|TRBD1
CASRRARDRVYEQYF
TGTGCCAGCAGGCGAGCCCGGGACAGGGTATACGAGCAGTACTTC
>TRBV19|TRBJ1-1|.|13|.
CASRGGENTEAFF
TGTGCCAGTCGGGGCGGGGAGAACACTGAAGCTTTCTTT
>TRBV6-4|TRBJ2-5|.|17|.
CASSDPVYDRPEETQYF
TGTGCCAGCAGTGACCCAGTTTATGACAGACCCGAAGAGACCCAGTACTTC
>TRBV7-2|TRBJ2-5|.|15|TRBD2
CASIPGGRVQETQYF
TGTGCCAGCATCCCCGGCGGGAGAGTGCAAGAGACCCAGTACTTC
>TRBV18|TRBJ1-1|.|15|TRBD1
CASSPNRGMNTEAFF
TGTGCCAGCTCACCTAACAGGGGTATGAACACTGAAGCTTTCTTT
>TRBV4-1|TRBJ2-2|.|15|TRBD1
CASSQPTGGAGELFF
TGCGCCAGCAGCCAACCGACAGGGGGGGCCGGGGAGCTGTTTTTT
>TRBV6-1|TRBJ2-7|.|15|TRBD1
CASSGQRTGSYEQYF
TGTGCCAGCAGCGGCCAACGGACAGGATCCTACGAGCAGTACTTC